Following are 25 T cell receptor beta chains from one sample sequenced in a study of blood T cells in healthy people across ages. A second PCR of 7 to 11 cycles used a sample-barcoded 5' primer and a J-beta primer mix. TCRdb re-called the 5' RACE reads with MiXCR, one entry per CDR3 protein. The table has about 1.8 million distinct CDR3 sequences, around 48% seen once. Input material: blood. The receptor set was obtained from a woman aged 40-49 years in good health.

This chain joins TRBV5-1 and TRBJ2-5; D uncertain. The CDR3 sequence is 14 residues long. Germline CDR1 SGHRS, CDR2 YFSETQ. Trimming left V 4 bases short and J 3 bases short, with 13 bases between. The CDR3 loop is CASSPEFAEETQYF. CDR3 coding DNA: TGCGCCAGCAGCCCAGAATTCGCGGAAGAGACCCAGTACTTC.

This clonotype was detected a few times. This chain joins TRBV27 and TRBJ2-7, with D perhaps matching TRBD1 or TRBD2 (5 bases each). Germline V gene data show CDR1 as MNHEY and CDR2 as SMNVEV (reference sequence). With 4 bases removed from V and 2 bases from J, the gap between germline ends came to 12 bases. The CDR3 extends over 14 amino acids. CDR3 nucleotides: TGTGCCAGCAGTTATCTGGGACGGGCCTACGAGCAGTACTTC. The encoded protein is CASSYLGRAYEQYF.

This clonotype has at least ten counts. The V and J genes are TRBV24-1 and TRBJ2-5; 7 bases fit TRBD1. The germline V gene encodes CDR1 KGHDR and CDR2 SFDVKD. This CDR3 is built from 16 residues. V lost 3 bases, J lost 0 bases, and 6 bases stayed unmatched. The CDR3 sequence is CATSDPRGQYQETQYF. DNA of the CDR3: TGTGCCACCAGTGATCCAAGGGGACAGTACCAAGAGACCCAGTACTTC.

V gene TRBV18 combines with J gene TRBJ1-1; no reliable D call. The CDR3 is 14 residues long. Trimming left V 6 bases short and J 5 bases short, with 16 bases between. The germline gives CDR1 KGHSH, CDR2 LQKENI. DNA of the CDR3: TGTGCCAGCTCCCCCGGCCTTGAGGGTACTGAAGCTTTCTTT. It translates to CASSPGLEGTEAFF.

This clonotype was seen only a few times. As DNA, the CDR3 is TGTGCCAGCAGTTATCGTTGGCGTGAGCAGTTCTTC. This translates into CASSYRWREQFF. The chain employs TRBV6-2 or TRBV6-3 and TRBJ2-1; D is undetermined. There are 12 residues in the CDR3. V lost 3 bases, J lost 9 bases, and 9 bases lay in between. Germline V gives CDR1 MNHEY, CDR2 SVGEGT.

V usage is TRBV29-1 and J usage is TRBJ2-1; 9 positions agree with TRBD2. CDR3 length: 14 amino acids. With 4 bases clipped from V and 13 bases from J, the junction kept 14 bases outside the gene matches. Germline V gene data show CDR1 as SQVTM and CDR2 as ANQGSEA. Here the CDR3 reads CSVGGLAGQGTQFF. The CDR3 coding sequence is TGCAGCGTTGGGGGTCTAGCGGGGCAGGGGACCCAGTTCTTC.

The chain links TRBV7-9 to TRBJ2-1; 7 nucleotides match TRBD2. The ends lost 7 bases at V and 0 bases at J; junction bases unmatched: 9. CDR3 length: 16 amino acids. CDR1 is SEHNR, CDR2 FQNEAQ, per germline (reference sequence). CDR3 region: CASNPTSSSSYNEQFF. DNA of the CDR3: TGTGCCAGCAACCCGACTAGCAGCAGCTCCTACAATGAGCAGTTCTTC.

The chain employs TRBV20-1 and TRBJ2-4, with TRBD1 identical over 7 bases. The CDR3 totals 16 residues. The V segment lost 1 base and the J segment 0 bases; nucleotides outside the gene matches: 6. Germline CDR1 DFQATT, CDR2 SNEGSKA (reference sequence). CDR3 amino acids: CSARGDSLLAKNIQYF. CDR3 sequence (DNA): TGCAGTGCTAGAGGGGACAGTCTACTAGCCAAAAACATTCAGTACTTC.

This clonotype was counted ten times or more. The chain employs TRBV4-2 and TRBJ2-5; 11 bases agree with TRBD2. This CDR3 is 21 amino acids long. Unmatched junction bases numbered 19, after V lost 0 bases and J lost 4 bases. CDR1 is LGHNA and CDR2 is YNFKEQ in the germline V gene. The CDR3 sequence is CASSQERGLAGGLQIGETQYF. Here the CDR3 DNA reads TGTGCCAGCAGCCAAGAGAGAGGCCTAGCGGGGGGACTTCAAATAGGAGAGACCCAGTACTTC.

This clonotype was counted a single time. The CDR3 region has the DNA TGTGCCAGCAGCTTAGAGGTTGGGCGCCGGAACACTGAAGCTTTCTTT. Translating it yields CASSLEVGRRNTEAFF. The chain couples TRBV7-2 to TRBJ1-1; D gene unclear. Looked up from germline, CDR1 is SGHTA and CDR2 is FQGNSA. Trimming took 1 base from V and 1 from J, leaving 13 bases between them. This CDR3 spans 16 amino acids.

As to this clonotype: Germline and junction disagree at one end, which may indicate a read error. The chain is built from TRBV5-1 and TRBJ2-7, with a possible D match to TRBD1 (6 bases). This CDR3 comprises 14 residues. Germline V gene data show CDR1 as SGHRS and CDR2 as YFSETQ. Here the CDR3 reads CVSSSGRGTYEQYF. The CDR3 bases are TGCGTCAGCAGTAGTGGCAGGGGAACCTACGAGCAGTACTTC.

The V gene is TRBV4-1, the J gene TRBJ2-4; 8 bases line up with TRBD1. The V and J ends lost 2 bases and 2 bases, in that order; junction bases with no gene match: 8. This CDR3 is 17 amino acids long. Germline CDR1 reads MGHRA; CDR2 reads YSYEKL. CDR3 in DNA: TGCGCCAGCAGCCAACCTGGACAGGGAAGGACCAAAAACATTCAGTACTTC. Amino acids: CASSQPGQGRTKNIQYF.

A few counts support this clonotype. The chain employs TRBV7-9 and TRBJ1-6, with D possibly TRBD1 on 6 matching bases. CDR1 and CDR2 (germline): SEHNR, FQNEAQ (reference sequence). V lost 2 bases to trimming and J lost 7 bases, with 9 bases between them. There are 14 residues in the CDR3. The CDR3 is CASSLTGKNSPLHF. As DNA, the CDR3 is TGTGCCAGCAGCTTAACAGGGAAGAATTCACCCCTCCACTTT.

This clonotype turned up a few times. The V gene is TRBV7-2, the J gene TRBJ2-1; D gene uncertain. The germline CDR1 and CDR2 sequences are SGHTA and FQGNSA. Trimming left V 2 bases short and J 6 bases short, with 8 bases between. The CDR3 loop spans 13 amino acids. This CDR3 reads CASSLRHLNEQFF. CDR3 bases: TGTGCCAGCAGCTTAAGGCATCTCAATGAGCAGTTCTTC.

CDR3 nucleotide sequence: TGCGCCAGCAGCTTGGACACCTACACTGAAGCTTTCTTT. Its protein product is CASSLDTYTEAFF. The rearrangement links TRBV5-1 to TRBJ1-1; no clear D gene. V gave up 0 bases and J gave up 3 bases, with 6 bases separating them. Germline CDR1 reads SGHRS; CDR2 reads YFSETQ. This CDR3 comprises 13 residues. Complete variable domain (other parts from reference TRBV5-1 and TRBJ1-1): KAGVTQTPRYLIKTRGQQVTLSCSPISGHRSVSWYQQTPGQGLQFLFEYFSETQRNKGNFPGRFSGRQFSNSRSEMNVSTLELGDSALYLCASSLDTYTEAFFGQGTRLTVV.

J is TRBJ2-7 and V is TRBV4-1; D is undetermined. The germline V gene has CDR1 MGHRA and CDR2 YSYEKL. The V end was cut by 0 bases, the J end by 2 bases, with 11 bases between. CDR3 size: 15 residues. CDR3: CASSQEWTNTYEQYF. CDR3 DNA: TGCGCCAGCAGCCAAGAGTGGACCAACACCTACGAGCAGTACTTC.

CDR3 sequence reads: CASSLSPGGHADTQYF. CDR3 bases: TGTGCCAGCAGTTTATCCCCGGGGGGGCACGCAGATACGCAGTATTTT. V and J are TRBV27 and TRBJ2-3; TRBD2 agrees at 8 bases. The CDR3 sequence is 16 residues long. V dropped 0 bases and J dropped 4; count of bases not matched to a gene: 6. Germline V gives CDR1 MNHEY, CDR2 SMNVEV (reference sequence).

This chain uses TRBV7-3 with TRBJ2-3, with 7 bases lining up with TRBD2. From germline, CDR1 is SGHTA and CDR2 FQGTGA. This CDR3 comprises 17 residues. With 4 bases clipped from V and 5 bases from J, the junction kept 15 bases outside the gene matches. The CDR3 region is CASSSGGGLAQQDTQYF. The CDR3 bases are TGTGCCAGCAGCTCGGGAGGAGGGTTGGCCCAGCAAGATACGCAGTATTTT.

The rearrangement links TRBV29-1 to TRBJ2-5; 7 bases fit TRBD1. V was clipped by 3 bases and J by 2 bases; unmatched bases: 12. Germline V CDR1 and CDR2: SQVTM, ANQGSEA. This CDR3 is 16 amino acids long. The CDR3 DNA reads as TGCAGCGTTGATGTACAGGGGAAAGGTTGGCAAGAGACCCAGTACTTC. Translation: CSVDVQGKGWQETQYF.

This chain joins TRBV19 and TRBJ2-3, with 9 bases that match TRBD2. This CDR3 comprises 15 residues. Germline assignment: CDR1 LNHDA and CDR2 SQIVND (reference sequence). The trim removed 7 bases at V and 0 bases at J, leaving 5 bases unmatched. The CDR3 bases are TGTGCCAGTAATGAGCGGGGGGTTAGCACAGATACGCAGTATTTT. Its protein is CASNERGVSTDTQYF. Variable domain in full (rest from reference TRBV19 and TRBJ2-3): DGGITQSPKYLFRKEGQNVTLSCEQNLNHDAMYWYRQDPGQGLRLIYYSQIVNDFQKGDIAEGYSVSREKKESFPLTVTSAQKNPTAFYLCASNERGVSTDTQYFGPGTRLTVL.

A remark on this clonotype: The germline gene is not matched at one end of the junction; a read error may be the cause. The rearrangement links TRBV11-2 to TRBJ2-1, with D possibly matching TRBD2 (5 bases). Germline V CDR1 and CDR2: SGHAT, FQNNGV. CDR3 length equals 17 residues. This CDR3 reads CAGSSPYGGRSYNEQFF. DNA of the CDR3: TGTGCCGGCAGCTCCCCGTATGGTGGGAGATCCTACAATGAGCAGTTCTTC.

The CDR3 region is CASSLPGGSNQPQHF. In DNA form, the CDR3 reads TGTGCCAGCAGTCTCCCTGGCGGTAGCAATCAGCCCCAGCATTTT. The chain links TRBV28 to TRBJ1-5; no clear D gene. V lost 5 bases and J lost 0, with 11 bases in between. The CDR3 loop spans 15 amino acids. The V gene's germline CDR1 is MDHEN and CDR2 SYDVKM.

Notes on this clonotype: Compared with germline, one end of the junction differs, possibly owing to a read error. This chain uses TRBV12-3 or TRBV12-4 with TRBJ1-5; D might be TRBD1 (6 bases). CDR3 length equals 15 residues. The chain's CDR3 is CVSSLTDSSNQPQHF. The CDR3 DNA sequence: TGTGTCAGCAGTTTGACGGACAGTAGCAATCAGCCCCAGCATTTT.

V and J are TRBV5-1 and TRBJ2-2; TRBD1 agrees at 9 bases. Germline V CDR1 and CDR2: SGHRS, YFSETQ. After removal of 4 bases from V and 2 bases from J, the junction contained 3 bases not matched to a gene. This CDR3 contains 15 residues. In nucleotides, the CDR3 is TGCGCCAGCAGCACAGGGGGCCTAAACACCGGGGAGCTGTTTTTT. It codes for CASSTGGLNTGELFF.

In this sample, this clonotype turned up a few times. The V gene is TRBV6-6, the J gene TRBJ2-5; no firm D call. CDR1 and CDR2 (germline): MNHNY, SVGAGI (reference sequence). V dropped 0 bases and J dropped 4 bases, with 12 bases sitting between them. CDR3 length: 15 residues. The CDR3 nucleotides are TGTGCCAGCAGTTACTCTGCTGGGGTGGGAGAGACCCAGTACTTC. Its translation is CASSYSAGVGETQYF.